The entry below gives a single T cell receptor (beta chain) sequence along with its context. This clone was seen more than once but under ten times. Its recognized antigen is unknown. There are no base qualities to consult, and no much larger clone falls within one base. The library came from the immunoSEQ multiplex PCR assay. The multiplex PCR relied on a mix of 60 forward primers for TCR Vbeta segments and 13 reverse primers for TCR Jbeta segments. The CDR3 region of rearranged TCR beta genes was amplified from genomic DNA with a multiplex PCR assay. Amplified TCR beta libraries were sequenced as 87-base-pair reads on the Illumina HiSeq System. As for the authors' bioinformatics: In a later analysis, approximately 74 million unique TCR beta chains were counted across the 500 to 850 repertoires, and about 9.9 million of these chains were shared by at least two donors. Raw reads were error-corrected and collapsed into unique sequences with a nearest-neighbor algorithm that merged closely related sequences to remove PCR and sequencing errors. CDR3 sequences were aligned to IMGT reference sequences to assign V, D and J gene segments. For a sequence to be retained, a match of at least six nucleotides to both a V gene segment and a J gene segment was required. A rearrangement was called productive if the CDR3 had no stop codons and remained in frame with V and J, and every other rearrangement was called non-productive. CDR3 was defined according to IMGT convention as the region running from the second conserved V-encoded cysteine to the conserved J-encoded phenylalanine. In an earlier analysis of 587 of the donors, sequences lacking an unambiguous match to a single V gene segment were excluded. An earlier analysis of under 750 of the donors called V segments functional above 56.7% productive rearrangements and segregating when the between-donor standard deviation exceeded 5%. A statistical classification framework was developed to diagnose cytomegalovirus status using the catalog of TCR beta chain sequences. In a later analysis, TCR nucleotide sequences were compared against IMGT/GENE-DB human TR gene sequences so that V and J genes could be assigned. A later analysis assigned CDR3 sequences and most-parsimonious VDJ recombination scenarios with the TCRdist pipeline. In a later analysis, each TCR beta chain was defined by its CDR3 amino acid sequence together with its V-gene family, and reads without a unique V-gene family were excluded. To address suspected cross-contamination and a sequencing artifact, a later analysis removed approximately 590 highly shared, low-generation-probability nucleotide sequences. For each public chain, a later analysis derived a clonal expansion index from normalized ranks of inferred template counts within each repertoire. Generation probabilities in a later analysis came from a VDJ recombination model fitted to out-of-frame rearrangements, and those results were checked against IGoR. In a later analysis, TCR-TCR, TCR-HLA and TCR-CMV co-occurrence was scored with hypergeometric tests, and a repertoire-size bias correction was applied to TCR pairs. To estimate false discovery rates, a later analysis permuted the HLA or CMV assignments 20 times. In a later analysis, co-occurring TCRs were grouped using DBSCAN, with TCRdist sequence similarity added in when clustering inside HLA-allele-positive subsets. Co-occurrence clustering excluded repertoires with fewer than 30,000 or more than 120,000 public chains, plus five with anomalous nucleotide sharing. Here the immuneACCESS table is served through TCRdb, limited to in-frame sequences with V and J called. Missing clones are a known gap in these copies; in checked studies unresolved V genes cover under half, and the rest lacks a known reason. The V and J calls and the clone size are those of that table, but D and trimming were determined from the DNA. The sample yields approximately 150,000 clones; around 78% were counted once. Of the sample, 5.5% to 7.5% is held by the ten largest clones.

These data are taken from a study of cytomegalovirus exposure and HLA in healthy donors (dated by TCRdb to the late 2010s). Describing the broader study: An earlier analysis of roughly 610 of the donors reported 276 Gb of sequence data and around 100 million unique TCR beta sequences obtained from about 179 million T cells. Approximately 300 gigabases of sequencing data and tens of millions of unique TCR sequences were included in an early release covering roughly 700 HLA-typed donors. The genetic ancestry cluster associated with self-reported Caucasian donors included about four fifths of the roughly 380 genotyped donors. The study aimed to test whether cataloging public T cell receptors could reveal signatures of past pathogen exposure. The T cell repertoires of several hundred subjects were profiled by immunosequencing and related to cytomegalovirus serostatus. Besides the first cohort of some 670 subjects, a separate validation cohort made up of roughly 130 different subjects was used. High-throughput TCR immunosequencing, statistical association of individual TCRs with disease status, and machine learning were combined to predict cytomegalovirus infection status. To study patterns of TCR occurrence, a later analysis re-analyzed previously published TCR beta repertoires from 666 donors and added high-resolution HLA genotyping. In the later analysis, no new phenotypic data were used to find candidate immune exposures; instead, reliance was placed on TCR beta sequences and their occurrence across donors. An earlier analysis of more than 450 of the donors used high-throughput TCR beta sequencing to judge whether each TCR beta V gene segment behaved as functional or pseudogenic. Alongside the repertoire data, information on donor age, sex, ethnicity and CMV serostatus was compiled. Genome-wide SNP genotypes for about three fifths of the roughly 670 donors were used in a later genetic analysis, which treated that subset as a discovery cohort. All discovery cohort repertoires had been generated on a single sequencing platform. Class I and class II HLA loci were covered by the typing at four-digit resolution. Typing coverage varied by locus: roughly 620-640 donors for A, B, C, DRB1 and DQB1; roughly 500 for DQA1; about 600 for DPA1; roughly 450 for DPB1. Roughly 5 DR-DQ haplotypes were handled as single units for association and clustering because linkage in the cohort was strong. Among some 410 genotyped donors of the cohort, an average of roughly 230,000 unique TCR beta nucleotide sequences was sequenced per donor, of which about 18% were non-productive. Study-wide conclusions, independent of this receptor: The authors suggested that the approach could potentially be extended to other disease states and immunological phenotypes. Some IMGT-functional V segments, including TRBV6-2 and TRBV6-3, could not be distinguished by the 87-base-pair reads and were therefore excluded. Most TCR sequences were observed very rarely across donors, whereas some public TCRs were present in many individuals. When HLA alleles, especially DR and DQ, strongly co-occurred, attributing TCR associations to individual alleles was difficult. A cluster of highly shared sequence variants was judged likely to represent a technical artifact of the sequencing pipeline. Broadly in line with IMGT annotations, most TCR beta V segments showed up in productive rearrangements about 87% or about 30% of the time in an earlier analysis of under 700 of the donors. A total of about 150 TCR beta chains were listed by the study as associated with cytomegalovirus. According to a later analysis, most CMV-associated TCR beta chains appeared to be HLA-restricted, and the HLA associations seemed to be driven largely by CMV exposure. The only immune exposure information available for the cohort was CMV serostatus. Several of the top co-occurrence clusters appeared to be linked to parvovirus B19, influenza, CMV and Epstein-Barr virus, according to a later analysis. Presence/absence analyses assumed roughly uniform sequencing depth across donors, an assumption that may not hold. This cohort had only TCR beta chains sequenced, and the lack of alpha or paired-chain data limited which features could be detected. In a later analysis, around 17,000 TCR beta sequences were associated with specific HLA alleles at a false discovery rate of 0.05. According to a later genetic analysis, donors in an Asian-associated ancestry cluster had fewer N-insertions in productive TCRs than the roughly 700-donor mean. Correlated functional status among segregating V segments might reflect linkage disequilibrium, but an unknown experimental factor could not be ruled out. According to a later analysis, TCR association rates differed among HLA loci, with DRB1 alleles showing the most associated TCRs and HLA-C alleles showing the fewest. Approximately 18 rarely observed V segments, including chromosome 9 orphons, were excluded from the earlier analysis of approximately 500 of the donors because counts were too low. Because HLA typing was unavailable for some donors at each locus, only the typed subset was used in association tests. The classifier was reported to diagnose cytomegalovirus status with high specificity and sensitivity in both the original cohort and the validation cohort. In vitro tests confirmed that a few of the cytomegalovirus-associated TCR beta chains recognize cytomegalovirus antigens. A later genetic analysis associated a missense DCLRE1C variant with V-gene and J-gene trimming of TCR beta chains, and an independent cohort replicated the association. In a later analysis, HLA-associated TCR beta chains showed more clonal expansion and lower generation probabilities than non-associated chains that were equally common. A further reported finding was that TCR beta sequences accurately predicted the HLA-A and HLA-B alleles for most subjects in the first cohort.

The cohort consisted of 650 to 850 healthy bone marrow donors. Cohort members were all nominally healthy when sampled, although unrecorded immune exposures were likely present. The donor tested CMV seropositive and was one of the 289 seropositive cohort members. Every donor gave a peripheral blood sample, and the peripheral blood mononuclear cells from that sample were used for TCR beta sequencing. Genomic DNA extraction from the blood cell samples was performed with the Qiagen DNeasy Blood Extraction Kit. The CDR3 starts with the cysteine, ends with the phenylalanine, and has 16 residues. Just CDR3 DNA is preserved here, 48 bases in frame from base 1. Sequences MNHNS (CDR1) and SASEGT (CDR2) are obtained from the germline V gene. The V end gives up 2 bases and the J end 5 bases, leaving 7 bases in the junction not matched to a gene.

The TCR comes from a middle-aged woman in good health and CMV-seropositive. The sample was PBMCs. The chain links TRBV6-1 with TRBJ1-5, with 9 bases in between that match TRBD1. The DNA is TGTGCCAGCAGTGAATACAGGGGGCGGTTAGATCAGCCCCAGCATTTT. Its product reads: CASSEYRGRLDQPQHF.